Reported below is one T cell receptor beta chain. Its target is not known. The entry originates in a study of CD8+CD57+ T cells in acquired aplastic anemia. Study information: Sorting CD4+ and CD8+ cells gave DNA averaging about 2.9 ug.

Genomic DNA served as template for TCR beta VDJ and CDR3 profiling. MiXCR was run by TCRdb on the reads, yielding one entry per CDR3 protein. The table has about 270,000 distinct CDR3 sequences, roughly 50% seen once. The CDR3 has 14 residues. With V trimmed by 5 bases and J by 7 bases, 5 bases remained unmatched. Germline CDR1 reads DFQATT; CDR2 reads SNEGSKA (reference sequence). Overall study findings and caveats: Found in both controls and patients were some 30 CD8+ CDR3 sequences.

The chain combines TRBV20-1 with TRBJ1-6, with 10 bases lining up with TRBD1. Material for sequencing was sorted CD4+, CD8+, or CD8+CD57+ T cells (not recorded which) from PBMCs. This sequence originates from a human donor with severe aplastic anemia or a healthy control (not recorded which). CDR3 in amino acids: CSADRDRGNSPLHF. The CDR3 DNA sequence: TGCAGTGCTGACCGGGACAGGGGAAATTCACCCCTCCACTTT.